This entry lists 14 T cell receptor beta chains sequenced from one sample in a study of shared clonotypes between healthy human individuals. Libraries were prepared by immunoSEQ multiplex PCR; TCRdb keeps only in-frame clonotypes and omits some of them. The sample carries about 2.4 million clones, over 85% recorded once. The sample consisted of naive CD4+ T cells from PBMCs. The subset here: CD45RA+ positively selected. These receptors were obtained from a man younger than 30 in good health. Some clones in this sample may be carry-over from other donors' samples.

The chain employs TRBV6-5 and TRBJ2-7; 9 positions match TRBD2. The V and J ends lost 0 bases and 6 bases, in that order; junction bases with no gene match: 9. From germline, CDR1 is MNHEY and CDR2 SVGAGI. The CDR3 length is 16 residues. The CDR3 coding sequence is TGTGCCAGCAGTTACTCGGGGGCGGGAGGGCGGTTCGAGCAGTACTTC. It is translated as CASSYSGAGGRFEQYF.

Note on this clone: The same CDR3 also results from other DNA sequences found in this sample. The V gene is TRBV5-6, the J gene TRBJ2-5; 7 bases agree with TRBD1. The trim removed 1 base at V and 5 bases at J, leaving 5 bases unmatched. CDR1 SGHDT and CDR2 YYEEEE come from the germline V gene. This CDR3 is built from 14 residues. In DNA form, the CDR3 reads TGTGCCAGCAGCTTGAGGGGGCTGGGGGAGACCCAGTACTTC. As protein: CASSLRGLGETQYF.

The chain uses TRBV6-5 and TRBJ1-6, with a possible D match to TRBD1 (5 bases). The V end lost 7 bases, the J end lost 7 bases, and 17 bases lay between the germline ends. Germline CDR1 MNHEY, CDR2 SVGAGI. This CDR3 spans 15 amino acids. CDR3 bases: TGTGCCAGCACCCGGGAGGGGCGACGGAATTCACCCCTCCACTTT. This sequence encodes CASTREGRRNSPLHF.

The J gene is TRBJ1-2, the V gene TRBV5-4; D remains ambiguous. The V gene lost 3 bases and the J gene lost 3 bases, with 12 bases spanning the gap. CDR3 length: 14 amino acids. Germline CDR1 and CDR2: SGHNT and YYREEE (reference sequence). As DNA, the CDR3 is TGTGCCAGCAGCTACGAAAGGCTGGACTATGGCTACACCTTC. Its protein is CASSYERLDYGYTF.

The chain combines TRBV6-6 with TRBJ1-3; D unclear. In germline, CDR1 is MNHNY, CDR2 SVGAGI (reference sequence). Deletions cut 7 bases from V and 0 bases from J, with 16 bases between. This CDR3 comprises 16 residues. The chain's CDR3 is CASIGAGEYSGNTIYF. The CDR3 region has the DNA TGTGCCAGCATCGGAGCAGGAGAATACTCTGGAAACACCATATATTTT.

The chain has TRBV18 and TRBJ2-1; 9 bases match TRBD2. V trimming: 1 base; J trimming: 7 bases; junction bases outside the gene matches: 5. CDR1 is KGHSH and CDR2 is LQKENI in the germline V gene. This CDR3 is built from 15 residues. CDR3 in amino acids: CASSPRRLAENEQFF. In nucleotides, the CDR3 is TGTGCCAGCTCACCACGACGACTAGCGGAAAATGAGCAGTTCTTC.

This clone turned up a few times. The chain couples TRBV30 to TRBJ1-1; TRBD1 aligns across 9 bases. The germline CDR1 and CDR2 sequences are GTSNPN and SVGIG (reference sequence). The trim removed 6 bases at V and 5 bases at J, leaving 10 bases unmatched. This CDR3 has 14 residues. Written as DNA, the CDR3 is TGTGCCTGCCAAAATTGGGGACAGGGAACTGAAGCTTTCTTT. Translation gives CACQNWGQGTEAFF. The complete variable domain, with remaining parts taken from reference TRBV30 and TRBJ1-1, reads SQTIHQWPATLVQPVGSPLSLECTVEGTSNPNLYWYRQAAGRGLQLLFYSVGIGQISSEVPQNLSASRPQDRQFILSSKKLLLSDSGFYLCACQNWGQGTEAFFGQGTRLTVV.

The chain has TRBV13 and TRBJ2-7; D unclear. Per germline, CDR1 PRHDT and CDR2 FYEKMQ (reference sequence). This CDR3 is built from 13 residues. The V and J ends lost 5 bases and 3 bases respectively, with 11 bases between them. The CDR3 spells CASSRRRSYEQYF. In nucleotides, the CDR3 is TGTGCCAGCAGCCGCCGGCGCAGCTACGAGCAGTACTTC.

About this clone: Other DNA sequences in the sample encode the same CDR3. The chain carries TRBV5-1 and TRBJ2-3; a weak D match, TRBD2 (7 bases). The V end lost 0 bases, the J end lost 4 bases, and 9 bases lay between the germline ends. Germline CDR1 is SGHRS and CDR2 is YFSETQ. The CDR3 totals 14 residues. The CDR3 sequence: CASSLVGGADTQYF. The CDR3 DNA follows: TGCGCCAGCAGCTTGGTAGGGGGGGCAGATACGCAGTATTTT.

This chain connects TRBV28 to TRBJ2-5, with 7 bases fitting TRBD1. V was clipped by 5 bases and J by 5 bases; unmatched bases: 11. Germline values: CDR1 MDHEN, CDR2 SYDVKM. The CDR3 extends over 15 amino acids. CDR3 region: CASSPGTVSGETQYF. In nucleotides, the CDR3 is TGTGCCAGCAGTCCTGGGACAGTGTCGGGGGAGACCCAGTACTTC.

The CDR3 region has the DNA TGCGCCAGCAGCCTTATGAGAAACAGGGATACCTACGAGCAGTACTTC. Translation gives CASSLMRNRDTYEQYF. This sequence joins TRBV4-3 and TRBJ2-7; maybe TRBD1 (6 bases). Trimming took 4 bases from V and 2 from J, leaving 18 bases between them. Germline lookup yields CDR1 LGHNA and CDR2 YSLEER. The CDR3 has 16 amino acids.

The table lists this clone with a count of one. CDR3 sequence: CASSVTSGRGYNEQFF. The CDR3 bases are TGCGCCAGCAGCGTAACTAGCGGGAGGGGGTACAATGAGCAGTTCTTC. The chain couples TRBV5-1 to TRBJ2-1; 13 nucleotides align to TRBD2. The ends lost 4 bases at V and 4 bases at J; junction bases unmatched: 5. The length of the CDR3 is 16 residues. Germline V gene data show CDR1 as SGHRS and CDR2 as YFSETQ.

The chain links TRBV28 to TRBJ1-2; 8 nucleotides agree with TRBD1. After removal of 6 bases from V and 6 bases from J, the junction contained 6 bases not matched to a gene. Germline lookup yields CDR1 MDHEN and CDR2 SYDVKM. The CDR3 length is 13 residues. The CDR3 sequence: CASSEGQGNGYTF. In nucleotides, the CDR3 is TGTGCCAGCAGCGAAGGACAGGGCAATGGCTACACCTTC.

The chain employs TRBV28 and TRBJ2-1, with TRBD2 matching over 7 bases. The CDR3 is made up of 12 amino acids. The junction had 5 bases not matched to a gene; V was cut back by 5 bases and J by 10 bases. Germline CDR1 is MDHEN and CDR2 is SYDVKM. In nucleotides, the CDR3 is TGTGCCAGCAGTCTGGGGGAGGGGGAGCAGTTCTTC. It translates to CASSLGEGEQFF.